What follows is one TCR beta chain and its context. V lost 4 bases and J 2 bases, leaving 12 bases between the germline ends. Germline CDR1 and CDR2: LGHNA and YSLEER. The CDR3 has 14 residues. This entry belongs to a study of blood T cell repertoires in COVID-19. Study background: The cDNA or gDNA used as material had been derived from T cells, B-cell-depleted T cells, or PBMCs.

Using immunoSEQ multiplex PCR, the repertoire was profiled, and TCRdb retains in-frame clones only, with some absent. Among approximately 26,000 clones, under 90% were seen once, and the ten largest hold around 32%. This TCR was sampled from a human donor in a cohort sampled during active COVID-19. The chain joins TRBV4-3 to TRBJ2-7; D possibly corresponds to TRBD2 (5 bases). The specimen sequenced was peripheral blood. The CDR3 reads CASSREIGTYEQYF. The CDR3 region has the DNA TGCGCCAGCAGCCGAGAAATCGGGACCTACGAGCAGTACTTC.